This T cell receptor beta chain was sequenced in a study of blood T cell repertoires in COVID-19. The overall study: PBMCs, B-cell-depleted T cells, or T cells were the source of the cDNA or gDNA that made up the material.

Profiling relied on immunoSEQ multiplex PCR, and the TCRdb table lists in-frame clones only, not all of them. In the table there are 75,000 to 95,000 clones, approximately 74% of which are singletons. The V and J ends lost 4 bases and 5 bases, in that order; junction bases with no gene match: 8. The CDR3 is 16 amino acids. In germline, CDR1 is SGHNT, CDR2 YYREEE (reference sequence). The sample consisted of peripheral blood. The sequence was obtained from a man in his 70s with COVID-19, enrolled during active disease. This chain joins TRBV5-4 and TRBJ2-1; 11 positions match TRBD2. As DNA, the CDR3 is TGTGCCAGCAGCCGCGGGGGACTAGCGGTTAACAATGAGCAGTTCTTC. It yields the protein CASSRGGLAVNNEQFF. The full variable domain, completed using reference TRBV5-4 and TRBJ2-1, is ETGVTQSPTHLIKTRGQQVTLRCSSQSGHNTVSWYQQALGQGPQFIFQYYREEENGRGNFPPRFSGLQFPNYSSELNVNALELDDSALYLCASSRGGLAVNNEQFFGPGTRLTVL.